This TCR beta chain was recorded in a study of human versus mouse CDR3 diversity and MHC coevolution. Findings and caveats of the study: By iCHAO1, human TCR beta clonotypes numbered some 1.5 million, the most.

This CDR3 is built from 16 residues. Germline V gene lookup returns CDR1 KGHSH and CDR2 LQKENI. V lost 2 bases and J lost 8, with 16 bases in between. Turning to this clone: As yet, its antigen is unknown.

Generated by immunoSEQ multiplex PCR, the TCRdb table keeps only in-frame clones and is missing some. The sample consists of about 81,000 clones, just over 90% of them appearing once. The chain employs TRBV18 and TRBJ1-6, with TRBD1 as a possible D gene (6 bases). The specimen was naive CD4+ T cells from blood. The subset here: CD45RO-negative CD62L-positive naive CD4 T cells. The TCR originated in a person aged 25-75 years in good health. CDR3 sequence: CASSPRGTPSDSPLHF. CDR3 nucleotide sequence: TGTGCCAGCTCACCAAGAGGGACACCCTCGGATTCACCCCTCCACTTT.